The next 3 T cell receptor beta chains were all read from a single sample in a study of blood T cells in healthy people across ages. A second PCR, run for 7 to 11 cycles, used a sample-barcoded 5' primer plus a J-beta primer mix. TCRdb used MiXCR to reprocess the 5' RACE reads, holding one entry per CDR3 protein. The repertoire has 1,800,000 or so distinct CDR3 sequences, approximately 40% of them found once; the top ten carry 20% to 25%. Sequenced input: blood. These receptors came from a human donor in good health.

The V call is TRBV6-8, the J call TRBJ2-5, with 9 bases aligning to TRBD2. The CDR3 is 19 amino acids. Germline CDR1 and CDR2: MNHGY and SAAAGT. V dropped 5 bases and J dropped 4; count of bases not matched to a gene: 20. CDR3 coding DNA: TGTGCCAGCAGTCCTCCCCGCCGGGTAGCGGGGGATTCATTAGAGACCCAGTACTTC. It yields the protein CASSPPRRVAGDSLETQYF.

This chain joins TRBV10-3 and TRBJ1-2; D is unresolved. From germline, CDR1 is ENHRY and CDR2 SYGVKD. The CDR3 length is 14 residues. V lost 3 bases and J lost 7, with 15 bases in between. In DNA form, the CDR3 reads TGTGCCATCAGTGACCCCGGCTACGCCAGTGGCTACACCTTC. The encoded protein is CAISDPGYASGYTF.

V usage is TRBV6-5 and J usage is TRBJ1-1; D is uncertain. Trimming cost V 1 base and J 0 bases, with 12 bases left between them. CDR1 is MNHEY and CDR2 is SVGAGI in the germline V gene. CDR3 length: 16 residues. CDR3 amino acids: CASSYFGRTLNTEAFF. Here the CDR3 DNA reads TGTGCCAGCAGTTACTTTGGGCGGACGTTGAACACTGAAGCTTTCTTT.